This entry concerns a single TCR beta chain. The data derive from a study of T cell changes during pregnancy in multiple sclerosis. The CDR3 extends over 16 amino acids. The germline V gene has CDR1 LNHNV and CDR2 YYDKDF (reference sequence). V was cut by 3 bases and J by 0 bases, with 14 bases left in between. Produced via immunoSEQ multiplex PCR; TCRdb's table is partial and in-frame only. The data hold approximately 74,000 clones, with approximately 86% observed a single time. This receptor was taken from a female donor with multiple sclerosis, enrolled in a pregnancy study. The gene calls are TRBV15 and TRBJ1-2; D gene ambiguous. Specimen: peripheral blood, collected before pregnancy. The CDR3 nucleotides read TGTGCCACCAGCAGCCCCGATTTGGGAGCTAACTATGGCTACACCTTC. Amino acids: CATSSPDLGANYGYTF.